One and the same sample provided the 2 T cell receptor beta chains below, sequenced in a study of technical replicates of blood from a few donors. Produced via immunoSEQ multiplex PCR; TCRdb's table is partial and in-frame only. The table lists approximately 97,000 clones, approximately 95% of them singletons, with about 0.37% in the top ten. The sequencing input was T cells isolated from PBMCs. The receptors were sampled from a human donor in good health.

J is TRBJ2-7 and V is TRBV7-9; D is uncertain. The V end lost 5 bases, the J end lost 0 bases, and 5 bases lay between the germline ends. Per the germline V gene, CDR1 is SEHNR and CDR2 is FQNEAQ (reference sequence). CDR3 size: 12 residues. The CDR3 nucleotides read TGTGCCAGCAGCGCCAGCTCCTACGAGCAGTACTTC. Protein sequence: CASSASSYEQYF.

The chain recombines TRBV6-5 with TRBJ2-3; possibly TRBD2 for D (6 bases). In germline, CDR1 is MNHEY, CDR2 SVGAGI. This CDR3 region has 16 residues. V was pared by 0 bases and J by 0 bases, with 10 bases between. The DNA for the CDR3 is TGTGCCAGCAGTTACTCGGCTAGCGACAGCACAGATACGCAGTATTTT. Translated, it gives CASSYSASDSTDTQYF.